The 14 T cell receptor beta chains presented below share a single source sample, sequenced in a study of T cell responses to AZD1222 COVID-19 vaccine. Repertoires were generated with immunoSEQ multiplex PCR, while TCRdb's copy carries only in-frame clones and drops some. Here the sample spans about 150,000 clones, around 85% being singletons. Material: peripheral blood, obtained after recovery from COVID-19. These receptors came from an adult who had recovered from COVID-19.

The rearrangement uses TRBV9 and TRBJ1-1; D may be TRBD1 (6 bases). Per the germline V gene, CDR1 is SGDLS and CDR2 is YYNGEE. This CDR3 comprises 15 residues. V was trimmed by 4 bases and J by 4 bases, leaving 17 bases between them. The CDR3 DNA follows: TGTGCCAGCAGCCCCCAAGGGGGGGGAGGCACTGAAGCTTTCTTT. Translated: CASSPQGGGGTEAFF.

The chain couples TRBV10-3 to TRBJ2-1; 10 nucleotides match TRBD1. Germline lookup yields CDR1 ENHRY and CDR2 SYGVKD. The V gene end was trimmed by 7 bases and the J gene end by 7 bases; junction bases not matched to a gene: 7. This CDR3 is built from 14 residues. CDR3 coding DNA: TGTGCCATCACTACCGGGACAGGGGAGAATGAGCAGTTCTTC. Amino acid sequence: CAITTGTGENEQFF.

This chain joins TRBV27 and TRBJ1-1, with a tentative D call TRBD1 (5 bases). Germline values: CDR1 MNHEY, CDR2 SMNVEV (reference sequence). V was trimmed by 5 bases and J by 3 bases, leaving 10 bases between them. This CDR3 contains 13 residues. The CDR3 sequence: CASSTIRDTEAFF. CDR3 sequence (DNA): TGTGCCAGCAGTACGATCAGGGACACTGAAGCTTTCTTT.

This sequence joins TRBV4-3 and TRBJ2-7; 8 bases map to TRBD1. The CDR3 loop spans 14 amino acids. V shed 1 base and J 6 bases; nucleotides not matched to a gene: 5. Germline CDR1 LGHNA, CDR2 YSLEER. Here the CDR3 DNA reads TGCGCCAGCAGCCAAGGGGGCAGGGGGCTCGAGCAGTACTTC. Translation gives CASSQGGRGLEQYF.

V usage is TRBV2 and J usage is TRBJ2-3; 9 nucleotides agree with TRBD1. V lost 6 bases, J lost 4 bases, and 11 bases stayed unmatched. Germline V CDR1 and CDR2: SNHLY, FYNNEI. This CDR3 spans 16 amino acids. The CDR3 bases are TGTGCCAGCAGCGTCGACAGGGGGGAATTTGCAGATACGCAGTATTTT. This translates into CASSVDRGEFADTQYF.

The V and J genes are TRBV4-2 and TRBJ2-7; TRBD2 matches 13 bases. V trimming: 1 base; J trimming: 4 bases; junction bases outside the gene matches: 4. Germline values: CDR1 LGHNA, CDR2 YNFKEQ. The CDR3 consists of 16 residues. CDR3 protein: CASSQGTSGGRYEQYF. DNA for the CDR3: TGTGCCAGCAGCCAAGGGACTAGCGGGGGACGTTACGAGCAGTACTTC.

This clone has more than one count but fewer than ten. The chain links TRBV6-5 to TRBJ1-4, with D possibly TRBD1 on 5 matching bases. CDR3 size: 14 residues. Per the germline V gene, CDR1 is MNHEY and CDR2 is SVGAGI. Trimming removed 9 bases at V and 3 bases at J, with 14 bases between. CDR3 DNA sequence: TGTGCCAGTTTTCTCGACAGCCCTAATGAAAAACTGTTTTTT. This codes for CASFLDSPNEKLFF.

This chain uses TRBV6-1 with TRBJ2-5; D is uncertain. CDR1 MNHNS and CDR2 SASEGT come from the germline V gene. This CDR3 spans 13 amino acids. The V end lost 0 bases, the J end lost 7 bases, and 9 bases lay between the germline ends. CDR3 coding DNA: TGTGCCAGCAGTGAAGCAGTTAAGATGACCCAGTACTTC. It yields the protein CASSEAVKMTQYF.

V gene TRBV6-6 combines with J gene TRBJ2-7; D possibly corresponds to TRBD1 (5 bases). The germline V gene has CDR1 MNHNY and CDR2 SVGAGI (reference sequence). CDR3 size: 17 residues. The V end lost 5 bases, the J end lost 7 bases, and 27 bases lay between the germline ends. The CDR3 DNA sequence: TGTGCCAGCAGTCACAGGATTAGCAGGGTCCTCTCCTCGGAGCAGTACTTC. This encodes CASSHRISRVLSSEQYF.

The gene calls are TRBV28 and TRBJ1-2, with TRBD1 matching 8 bases. The CDR3 is 12 amino acids. Germline V CDR1 and CDR2: MDHEN, SYDVKM. V was pared by 5 bases and J by 8 bases, with 4 bases of the junction left unmatched. The DNA for the CDR3 is TGTGCCAGCAGTCCAGGGGGCCGGGGCTACACCTTC. Its protein product is CASSPGGRGYTF.

The chain recombines TRBV19 with TRBJ1-2, with D perhaps TRBD1 (5 bases). V lost 2 bases, J lost 4 bases, and 17 bases lay in between. Germline V gene sequence: CDR1 LNHDA, CDR2 SQIVND (reference sequence). CDR3 length equals 16 residues. CDR3 sequence reads: CASSIIGGDSPYGYTF. The CDR3 bases are TGTGCCAGTAGTATAATCGGGGGAGACAGCCCCTATGGCTACACCTTC.

The chain combines TRBV4-2 with TRBJ2-2; 7 positions match TRBD1. The length of the CDR3 is 19 residues. Germline CDR1 LGHNA, CDR2 YNFKEQ. V was clipped by 3 bases and J by 4 bases; unmatched bases: 17. The CDR3 reads CASSQEPTIGGLGTGELFF. In nucleotides, the CDR3 is TGTGCCAGCAGCCAGGAACCAACTATAGGGGGCCTGGGCACCGGGGAGCTGTTTTTT.

The gene calls are TRBV6-2 or TRBV6-3 and TRBJ2-7; TRBD2 matches 10 bases. V shed 4 bases, J shed 3 bases, and the junction held 15 bases outside the gene matches. The CDR3 sequence is 18 residues long. Germline-derived CDR1 and CDR2 are MNHEY and SVGEGT. CDR3 in DNA: TGTGCCAGCAGTTCCAGGGAGCGGGGGGGCCGGTATCACTACGAGCAGTACTTC. Its protein product is CASSSRERGGRYHYEQYF.

V and J are TRBV2 and TRBJ1-4, with 7 bases aligning to TRBD1. CDR3 size: 14 residues. V dropped 5 bases and J dropped 7; count of bases not matched to a gene: 7. CDR1 is SNHLY, CDR2 FYNNEI, per germline. For the CDR3, the DNA is TGTGCCAGCAGTTCCGACAGGGAGGGTGAAAAACTGTTTTTT. As protein: CASSSDREGEKLFF.